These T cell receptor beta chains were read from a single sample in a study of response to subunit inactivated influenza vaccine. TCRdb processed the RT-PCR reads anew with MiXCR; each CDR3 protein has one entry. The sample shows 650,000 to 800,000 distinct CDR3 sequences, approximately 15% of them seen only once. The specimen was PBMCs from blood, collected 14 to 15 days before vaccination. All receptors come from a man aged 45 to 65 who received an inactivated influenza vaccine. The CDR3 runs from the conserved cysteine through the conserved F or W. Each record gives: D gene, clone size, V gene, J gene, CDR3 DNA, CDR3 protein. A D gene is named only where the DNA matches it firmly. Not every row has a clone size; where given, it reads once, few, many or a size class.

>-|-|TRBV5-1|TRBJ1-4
TGCGCCAGCAGCTTGGCGGCCGCAAGCAATGAAAAACTGTTTTTT
CASSLAAASNEKLFF
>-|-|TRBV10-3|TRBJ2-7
TGTGCCATCCAACGGCTGGGATACGAGCAGTACTTC
CAIQRLGYEQYF
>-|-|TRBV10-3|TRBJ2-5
TGTGCCATCAGTGAGTCGGAATCGGAGACCCAGTACTTC
CAISESESETQYF
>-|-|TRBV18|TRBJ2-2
TGTGCCAGCTCACCACGGGACACCACCGGGGAGCTGTTTTTT
CASSPRDTTGELFF
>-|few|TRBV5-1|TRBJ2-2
TGCGCCAGCAGCAAGGACACCAACACCGGGGAGCTGTTTTTT
CASSKDTNTGELFF
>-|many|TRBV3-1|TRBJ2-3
TGTGCCAGCAGCCAAGTGGTTAAGGGAGGCACAGATACGCAGTATTTT
CASSQVVKGGTDTQYF
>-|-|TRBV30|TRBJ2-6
TGTGCCTGGAGCTTATTCTCTGGGGCCAACGTCCTGACTTTC
CAWSLFSGANVLTF
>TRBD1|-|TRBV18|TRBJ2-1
TGTGCCAGCTCACCGAATGGACAGGGGGATGAGCAGTTCTTC
CASSPNGQGDEQFF
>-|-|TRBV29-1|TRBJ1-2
TGCAGCGTTGACAAAGGCCTTAACTATGGCTACACCTTC
CSVDKGLNYGYTF
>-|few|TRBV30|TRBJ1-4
TGTGCCTGGAGTGGGCAGGGTGAAAAACTGTTTTTT
CAWSGQGEKLFF
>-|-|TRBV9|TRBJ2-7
TGTGCCAGCAGAAGGGGTAATAGCGGACACTCCTACGAGCAGTACTTC
CASRRGNSGHSYEQYF
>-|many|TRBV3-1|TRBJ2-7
TGTGCCAGCAGCGACAGTCCCTACGAGCAGTACTTC
CASSDSPYEQYF
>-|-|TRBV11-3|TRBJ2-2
TGTGCCAGCAGTTCAGCCGACAGGCGTGGCACCGGGGAGCTGTTTTTT
CASSSADRRGTGELFF
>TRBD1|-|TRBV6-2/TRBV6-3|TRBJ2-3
TGTGCCAGCAGTTACCCCCAATTACGACAGGGTGGTGCAGATACGCAGTATTTT
CASSYPQLRQGGADTQYF
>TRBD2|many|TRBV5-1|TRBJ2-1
TGCGCCAGCAGCTCGACTAGCTCTCCAACAGGCGAGCAGTTCTTC
CASSSTSSPTGEQFF
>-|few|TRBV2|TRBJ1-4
TGTGCCAGCAGTTTTGGACGGGATGAAAAACTGTTTTTT
CASSFGRDEKLFF
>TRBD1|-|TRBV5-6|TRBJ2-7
TGTGCCAGCAGCTCAGGACAGGGGGCTGGGTTTTACGAGCAGTACTTC
CASSSGQGAGFYEQYF
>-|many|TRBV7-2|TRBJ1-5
TGTGCCAGCAGCGCTGGAAACTTCTTAAATCAGCCCCAGCATTTT
CASSAGNFLNQPQHF
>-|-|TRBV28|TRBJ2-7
TGTGCCACCGAGGGGCCCCAGCGAGAGCAGTGCTTC
CATEGPQREQCF
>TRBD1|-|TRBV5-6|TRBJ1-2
TGTGCCAGCACCTCCGGGACAGGGGGCTATGGCTACACCTTC
CASTSGTGGYGYTF
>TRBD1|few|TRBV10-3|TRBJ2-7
TGTGCCATCAGTGAGGGATCCGGGACAGCTTACGAGCAGTACTTC
CAISEGSGTAYEQYF
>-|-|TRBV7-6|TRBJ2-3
TGTGCCAGCAGCTTAGCGGATCAATGGAAAACAGATACGCAGTATTTT
CASSLADQWKTDTQYF